These T cell receptor beta chains were read from a single sample in a study of cytomegalovirus exposure and HLA in healthy donors. Data came from immunoSEQ multiplex PCR; TCRdb stores just in-frame clones and leaves some out. In the table there are 63,000 or so clones, approximately 81% of which are singletons. The sequenced sample consisted of PBMCs. All receptors derive from a woman aged 25 to 45 in good health and CMV-seropositive. The conserved cysteine and the conserved F or W are not part of the CDR3 here. Size values are once, few and many counts, or a class for expanded clones, and some rows have none.

clone_size | j_call | v_call | cdr3_aa
. | TRBJ2-3 | TRBV10-3 | AISESGLNTDTQY
. | TRBJ2-1 | TRBV5-6 | ASRIAETYNEQF
. | TRBJ2-3 | TRBV4-3 | ASSQGVAGVATDTQY
. | TRBJ2-3 | TRBV4-1 | ASSQDVGLRPTDTQY
few | TRBJ2-7 | TRBV30 | AWDPGTSGYEQY
. | TRBJ1-4 | TRBV5-4 | ASSLRRAANEKLF
. | TRBJ1-1 | TRBV2 | ASGQVRNTEAF
. | TRBJ1-2 | TRBV5-4 | AVKLAPRFRDSSNYGYT
few | TRBJ1-1 | TRBV7-9 | ASSFRGYAAEAF
. | TRBJ1-1 | TRBV29-1 | SVFKGLGTEAF
few | TRBJ1-5 | TRBV6-5 | ASSSQAALDNQPQH
. | TRBJ2-7 | TRBV14 | ASSQDRRQSYEQY
. | TRBJ1-4 | TRBV28 | ASSYGQAEKLF
. | TRBJ2-3 | TRBV10-1 | ASARGTTTDTQY
. | TRBJ2-5 | TRBV18 | ASSPRLRETQY
. | TRBJ1-1 | TRBV6-5 | ASSYSNAGGWRAF
. | TRBJ1-1 | TRBV29-1 | SVEELGVGGTEAF
once | TRBJ2-3 | TRBV30 | AWSPQGMWTDTQY
. | TRBJ2-6 | TRBV9 | ASSVRDSPSGANVLT
. | TRBJ2-7 | TRBV5-3 | ATPQREGQEQY
. | TRBJ2-1 | TRBV18 | ASSPSQRANPGNEQF
. | TRBJ2-1 | TRBV9 | ASSVVPEGPYNEQF
. | TRBJ1-1 | TRBV5-4 | ASSFTAANTEAF
. | TRBJ1-4 | TRBV28 | ASSLTGAEKLF
few | TRBJ2-7 | TRBV19 | ASRVDSGGYYEQY
few | TRBJ2-5 | TRBV2 | ASKQGQETQY
. | TRBJ2-3 | TRBV5-1 | ASSLWDFLTTQY
. | TRBJ2-7 | TRBV2 | ASTGSWGQVTYEQY
once | TRBJ2-1 | TRBV29-1 | SVSSGTLYNEQF
few | TRBJ2-7 | TRBV28 | ASSRSTGGNKEQY
. | TRBJ2-7 | TRBV5-6 | ASSLIAGGPYEQY
. | TRBJ1-4 | TRBV25-1 | ASRQSAFEKLF
. | TRBJ2-7 | TRBV7-9 | ASSGTGTEYYEQY
. | TRBJ2-7 | TRBV6-6 | ASHIAGPLRGEQY
. | TRBJ2-7 | TRBV6-6 | ASSLLGTGGGEQY
. | TRBJ1-3 | TRBV30 | AWNEGNTIY
. | TRBJ2-5 | TRBV4-3 | ASSQTFLLAGGQETQY
. | TRBJ2-7 | TRBV29-1 | SVEDRDRFSYEQY
. | TRBJ1-5 | TRBV19 | ASSTNFAQPQH
. | TRBJ1-2 | TRBV28 | ASRGTGDGYT
few | TRBJ2-4 | TRBV5-8 | ASSWLRLAGGDIQY
. | TRBJ1-1 | TRBV7-2 | ASSPFPRGRTEAF
. | TRBJ1-1 | TRBV7-9 | ASKDRGQTEAF